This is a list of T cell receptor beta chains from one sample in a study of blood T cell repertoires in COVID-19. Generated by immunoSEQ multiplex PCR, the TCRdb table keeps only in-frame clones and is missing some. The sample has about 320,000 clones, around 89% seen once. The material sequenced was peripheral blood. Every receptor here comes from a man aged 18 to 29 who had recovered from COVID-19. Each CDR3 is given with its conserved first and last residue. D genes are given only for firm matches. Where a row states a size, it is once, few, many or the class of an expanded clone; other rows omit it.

cdr3_nt: TGCGCCAGCAGCCAATCAAGACTATCTGGGGATACGCAGTATTTT; cdr3_aa: CASSQSRLSGDTQYF; v_call: TRBV4-1; d_call: .; j_call: TRBJ2-3; clone_size: .
cdr3_nt: TGTGCCAGCAGCCAGGCCCCCCAAGAGACCCAGTACTTC; cdr3_aa: CASSQAPQETQYF; v_call: TRBV3-1/TRBV3-2; d_call: .; j_call: TRBJ2-5; clone_size: .
cdr3_nt: TGTGCCAGCAGCTTACTCTATACTGAAGCTTTCTTT; cdr3_aa: CASSLLYTEAFF; v_call: TRBV11-1; d_call: .; j_call: TRBJ1-1; clone_size: .
cdr3_nt: TGCGCCAGCAGCCAAGAACGGACAGGGCCAGATACGCAGTATTTT; cdr3_aa: CASSQERTGPDTQYF; v_call: TRBV4-3; d_call: TRBD1; j_call: TRBJ2-3; clone_size: .
cdr3_nt: TGTGCCAGCAGCCCATCAGGGGGCCCTTACAATGAGCAGTTCTTC; cdr3_aa: CASSPSGGPYNEQFF; v_call: TRBV11-3; d_call: TRBD1; j_call: TRBJ2-1; clone_size: .
cdr3_nt: TGCAGCCTCCGGGGAGGGACTCAAGTAGATACGCAGTATTTT; cdr3_aa: CSLRGGTQVDTQYF; v_call: TRBV29-1; d_call: TRBD2; j_call: TRBJ2-3; clone_size: .
cdr3_nt: TGTGCCAGCAGCTTTCATGCGGGCGTGTTTGAGCAGTTCTTC; cdr3_aa: CASSFHAGVFEQFF; v_call: TRBV7-9; d_call: .; j_call: TRBJ2-1; clone_size: .
cdr3_nt: TGTGCCAGCAGTCTCAAGACCGGGTACGAGCAGTACTTC; cdr3_aa: CASSLKTGYEQYF; v_call: TRBV27; d_call: .; j_call: TRBJ2-7; clone_size: .
cdr3_nt: TGTGCCAGTTCGGGAGTGGGAACCTACGAGCAGTACTTC; cdr3_aa: CASSGVGTYEQYF; v_call: TRBV5-6; d_call: .; j_call: TRBJ2-7; clone_size: .
cdr3_nt: TGTGCCAGCAGAAGGTGGAGCTCTGGGGCCAACGTCCTGACTTTC; cdr3_aa: CASRRWSSGANVLTF; v_call: TRBV5-6; d_call: .; j_call: TRBJ2-6; clone_size: once
cdr3_nt: TGTGCCAGCAGCCAAGTCGGGACAGGGGACGCGAACACCGGGGAGCTGTTTTTT; cdr3_aa: CASSQVGTGDANTGELFF; v_call: TRBV4-2; d_call: TRBD1; j_call: TRBJ2-2; clone_size: .
cdr3_nt: TGTGCCAGCAGCTTGTGGGGACTAGCGGATAACCCGAGCTCCTACAATGAGCAGTTCTTC; cdr3_aa: CASSLWGLADNPSSYNEQFF; v_call: TRBV7-3; d_call: TRBD2; j_call: TRBJ2-1; clone_size: .
cdr3_nt: TGTGCCAGCAGCGCGACAGGTACCGGGGAGCTGTTTTTT; cdr3_aa: CASSATGTGELFF; v_call: TRBV9; d_call: .; j_call: TRBJ2-2; clone_size: .
cdr3_nt: TGCAGCACCAGATCGGGTCTAACGGCGGGCTACACCTTC; cdr3_aa: CSTRSGLTAGYTF; v_call: TRBV29-1; d_call: .; j_call: TRBJ1-2; clone_size: .
cdr3_nt: TGCGCCAGCAGCCAAGTTTCTCGTTTTCTCACTGAAGCTTTCTTT; cdr3_aa: CASSQVSRFLTEAFF; v_call: TRBV4-1; d_call: .; j_call: TRBJ1-1; clone_size: .
cdr3_nt: TGTGCCAGCAGTTTATTCTCTCGGGGGAGCACCAATGAGCAGTTCTTC; cdr3_aa: CASSLFSRGSTNEQFF; v_call: TRBV27; d_call: .; j_call: TRBJ2-1; clone_size: .
cdr3_nt: TGTGCCAGCAGCTCGGGACAGGGGGATTCACCCCTCCACTTT; cdr3_aa: CASSSGQGDSPLHF; v_call: TRBV11-2; d_call: TRBD1; j_call: TRBJ1-6; clone_size: .
cdr3_nt: TGTGCCAGCACCACCCCGACAGATAATTCGCAGTATTTT; cdr3_aa: CASTTPTDNSQYF; v_call: TRBV5-4; d_call: .; j_call: TRBJ2-3; clone_size: once
cdr3_nt: TGCGCCAGCAGCCGCCAGTTTGAGCTAGCGGCTTCCTACGAGCAGTACTTC; cdr3_aa: CASSRQFELAASYEQYF; v_call: TRBV4-1; d_call: TRBD2; j_call: TRBJ2-7; clone_size: .
cdr3_nt: TGTGCCAGCTCAGCTTCGGGACAGATCTATGGCTACACCTTC; cdr3_aa: CASSASGQIYGYTF; v_call: TRBV18; d_call: TRBD1; j_call: TRBJ1-2; clone_size: .
cdr3_nt: TGTGCCTGGACCGACAGGGACGTGGGTGGCTACACCTTC; cdr3_aa: CAWTDRDVGGYTF; v_call: TRBV30; d_call: TRBD1; j_call: TRBJ1-2; clone_size: .
cdr3_nt: TGTGCCATCAGTGAGTCATCCGGTTGGGGGGTGACCCGTAGCGGGGCCAACGTCCTGACTTTC; cdr3_aa: CAISESSGWGVTRSGANVLTF; v_call: TRBV10-3; d_call: .; j_call: TRBJ2-6; clone_size: .
cdr3_nt: TGTGCCAGCAGCCGAGGACTAGCGGGAGATACGCAGTATTTT; cdr3_aa: CASSRGLAGDTQYF; v_call: TRBV14; d_call: TRBD2; j_call: TRBJ2-3; clone_size: .